In its sample, the clone carrying this T cell receptor beta chain was seen once. The record originates from a study of T cell responses to AZD1222 COVID-19 vaccine. This CDR3 comprises 12 residues. From germline, CDR1 is SQVTM and CDR2 ANQGSEA. V was trimmed by 7 bases and J by 4 bases, leaving 13 bases between them. Assay: immunoSEQ multiplex PCR; the TCRdb copy retains only in-frame clones and omits some. The sample includes 150,000 to 200,000 clones, around 90% seen only once; the top ten take about 3.5%. The sequence came from an adult who received the MenACWY meningococcal vaccine as a control. The material was peripheral blood, obtained 28 days after the second dose of the MenACWY control vaccine. The chain recombines TRBV29-1 with TRBJ1-2, with unresolved D. The CDR3 reads CSGGREGYGYTF. As DNA, the CDR3 is TGCAGCGGCGGGAGGGAGGGCTATGGCTACACCTTC.